This is a list of T cell receptor beta chains from one sample in a study of cytomegalovirus exposure and HLA in healthy donors. Clones were sequenced by immunoSEQ multiplex PCR, and TCRdb holds only the in-frame ones, with some missing. The sample lists 180,000 or so clones; around four fifths were seen once. The material sequenced was PBMCs. These receptors came from a female donor in good health and CMV-seronegative. Both conserved end residues are part of each CDR3. A D gene is named only where the DNA matches it firmly. Clone size is shown for a subset of rows, as once, few, many or a class of expanded clone.

NA	TRBV11-2	TRBJ2-3	NA	TGTGCCAGCAGCGCCGATAGCGGCTTCACAGATACGCAGTATTTT	CASSADSGFTDTQYF
NA	TRBV28	TRBJ2-7	NA	TGTGCCAGCACCTCGCGGGAAGAGCAGTACTTC	CASTSREEQYF
NA	TRBV7-8	TRBJ2-2	TRBD1	TGTGCCAGCAGCGTAACAGGGGCCGGGGAGCTGTTTTTT	CASSVTGAGELFF
NA	TRBV6-6	TRBJ2-1	TRBD2	TGTGCCAGCAGTTACTCGGAGCGGGGGGGTCGGTTCTTC	CASSYSERGGRFF
NA	TRBV9	TRBJ2-3	TRBD2	TGTGCCAGCAGTATTAGCGGGGGGGCCGGTTTTAGCACAGATACGCAGTATTTT	CASSISGGAGFSTDTQYF
NA	TRBV5-4	TRBJ2-2	TRBD2	TGTGCCAGCAGCCATAGACTAGCGGGGGTTAGTACCGGGGAGCTGTTTTTT	CASSHRLAGVSTGELFF
NA	TRBV7-9	TRBJ2-7	NA	TGTGCCAGCAGCTTAGGAGTAAGTTCGCTCTACGAGCAGTACTTC	CASSLGVSSLYEQYF
NA	TRBV2	TRBJ1-6	NA	TGTGCCAGCAGTCGACAGATCTCCTATAATTCACCCCTCCACTTT	CASSRQISYNSPLHF
NA	TRBV6-9	TRBJ2-7	TRBD2	TGTGCCAGCACTAGGACTAGCGGGCCTAGCTCCTACGAGCAGTACTTC	CASTRTSGPSSYEQYF
NA	TRBV7-2	TRBJ2-7	NA	TGTGCCAGCAGCCTAACCACGGGTGGGGAGCAGTACTTC	CASSLTTGGEQYF
once	TRBV7-2	TRBJ2-2	NA	TGTGCCAGCAGCCTAAAAACAGGGAACACCGGGGAGCTGTTTTTT	CASSLKTGNTGELFF
NA	TRBV7-9	TRBJ1-1	TRBD1	TGTGCCAGCAGCTCCGCTGGGGACAGGGGGTCTTTCTTT	CASSSAGDRGSFF
once	TRBV5-1	TRBJ1-1	NA	TGCGCCAGCAGCATGCACGGGGTGAACACTGAAGCTTTCTTT	CASSMHGVNTEAFF
NA	TRBV28	TRBJ2-5	TRBD2	TGTGCCAGCAGCCTAGCGGCGGCGGGGTACTTCCAAGAGACCCAGTACTTC	CASSLAAAGYFQETQYF
few	TRBV19	TRBJ1-5	NA	TGTGCCAGCCGAGGGCGGCATGGCAATCAGCCCCAGCATTTT	CASRGRHGNQPQHF
few	TRBV30	TRBJ1-5	NA	TGTGCCTGGAGGGGACAAAAAAATCAGCCCCAGCATTTT	CAWRGQKNQPQHF
NA	TRBV25-1	TRBJ2-7	TRBD1	TGTGCCAGCAGTGCCGGGACAGGGCCATCTTTGGCCTACGAGCAGTACTTC	CASSAGTGPSLAYEQYF
NA	TRBV5-4	TRBJ2-5	TRBD1	TGTGCCAGCAGTTTGGACAGGAGAACGACCCAGTACTTC	CASSLDRRTTQYF
NA	TRBV5-1	TRBJ1-2	TRBD1	TGCGCCAGCAGGAGCCTACAGGGGAGCTATGGCTACACCTTC	CASRSLQGSYGYTF
NA	TRBV18	TRBJ2-3	NA	TGTGCCAGCTCACTTCCAAGCACAGATACGCAGTATTTT	CASSLPSTDTQYF